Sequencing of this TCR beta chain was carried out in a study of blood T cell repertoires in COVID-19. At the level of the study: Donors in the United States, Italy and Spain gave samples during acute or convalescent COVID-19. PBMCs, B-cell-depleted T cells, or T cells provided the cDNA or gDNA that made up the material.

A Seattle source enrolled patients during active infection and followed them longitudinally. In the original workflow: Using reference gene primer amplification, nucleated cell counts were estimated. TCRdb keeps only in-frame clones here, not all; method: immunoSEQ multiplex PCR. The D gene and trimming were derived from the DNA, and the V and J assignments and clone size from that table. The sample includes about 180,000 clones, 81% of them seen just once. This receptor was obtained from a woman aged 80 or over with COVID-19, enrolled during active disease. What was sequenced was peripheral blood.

For the CDR3, the DNA is TGTGCCAGCAGCGCCTCCGGGACTAGTTTGTTCGGTGAGCAGTTCTTC. It translates to CASSASGTSLFGEQFF. This chain connects TRBV9 to TRBJ2-1; 8 bases map to TRBD2. The CDR3 runs to 16 residues. Looked up from germline, CDR1 is SGDLS and CDR2 is YYNGEE. V dropped 3 bases and J dropped 9; count of bases not matched to a gene: 14.